This passage covers 26 T cell receptor beta chains from one sample sequenced in a study of blood T cells in healthy people across ages. PCR was performed a second time for about 7 to 12 cycles using a sample-barcoded 5' primer and a J-beta primer mix. TCRdb reanalysed the 5' RACE reads using MiXCR and keeps one entry per CDR3 protein. This sample yields roughly 1,300,000 distinct CDR3 sequences, of which around 59% are seen a single time; 6.5% to 8.5% belongs to the top ten. Sequenced sample: blood. The receptors stem from a young man in good health.

In this sample, this clonotype turned up once. The chain recombines TRBV6-1 with TRBJ1-6; 7 nucleotides align to TRBD1. The germline V gene encodes CDR1 MNHNS and CDR2 SASEGT. CDR3 length: 18 amino acids. Trimming removed 5 bases from V and 8 bases from J; junction bases left unmatched: 18. CDR3: CASSPFIWDSREDSPLHF. The CDR3 DNA reads TGTGCCAGCAGTCCCTTTATATGGGACAGCCGGGAGGATTCACCCCTCCACTTT.

A few counts support this clonotype. The V call is TRBV3-1, the J call TRBJ2-5; 7 nucleotides agree with TRBD2. The CDR3 extends over 11 amino acids. V lost 1 base, J lost 12 bases, and 2 bases stayed unmatched. Germline CDR1 LGHDT, CDR2 YNNKEL (reference sequence). Here the CDR3 reads CASSQGLAEYF. The CDR3 DNA is TGTGCCAGCAGCCAAGGACTAGCAGAGTACTTC.

This clonotype appeared a single time. The chain carries TRBV11-2 and TRBJ2-3, with 11 bases lining up with TRBD2. Germline-derived CDR1 and CDR2 are SGHAT and FQNNGV. The J segment lost 5 bases and the V segment lost 2 bases, leaving 12 bases of the junction unmatched. CDR3 length equals 18 residues. The chain's CDR3 is CASSLRASGRTVGDTQYF. The CDR3 DNA is TGTGCCAGCAGCTTAAGAGCTAGCGGGAGGACGGTGGGAGATACGCAGTATTTT.

This clonotype showed up just a few times. This rearrangement joins TRBV4-1 to TRBJ2-1; TRBD2 aligns across 8 bases. With 6 bases clipped from V and 10 bases from J, the junction kept 5 bases outside the gene matches. The CDR3 runs 12 residues. CDR1 and CDR2 (germline): MGHRA, YSYEKL. CDR3 nucleotides: TGCGCCAGCAGGGGGGTAGCGGGAGAGCAGTTCTTC. Protein: CASRGVAGEQFF.

The chain combines TRBV20-1 with TRBJ2-4, with 7 bases aligning to TRBD1. The germline V gene encodes CDR1 DFQATT and CDR2 SNEGSKA (reference sequence). V shed 0 bases, J shed 2 bases, and the junction held 4 bases outside the gene matches. The CDR3 loop spans 15 amino acids. The CDR3 DNA follows: TGCAGTGCTAGAGACGGAAGGGGGCCCAAAAACATTCAGTACTTC. This gives the protein CSARDGRGPKNIQYF.

This clonotype was recorded a few times. The junction does not match germline at one end; this may be a read error. This chain links TRBV5-1 with TRBJ1-1; tentative D call: TRBD1 (5 bases). Germline assignment: CDR1 SGHRS and CDR2 YFSETQ. CDR3 length: 13 amino acids. CDR3 DNA: TGTGCCAGCAGTGTAACAGGGAACACTGAAGCTTTCTTT. Protein: CASSVTGNTEAFF. Full variable domain (outside the CDR3, taken from reference TRBV5-1 and TRBJ1-1): KAGVTQTPRYLIKTRGQQVTLSCSPISGHRSVSWYQQTPGQGLQFLFEYFSETQRNKGNFPGRFSGRQFSNSRSEMNVSTLELGDSALYLCASSVTGNTEAFFGQGTRLTVV.

This clonotype was seen once. This chain connects TRBV7-2 to TRBJ2-1, with D possibly matching TRBD2 (6 bases). Germline lookup yields CDR1 SGHTA and CDR2 FQGNSA. The CDR3 totals 16 residues. Trimming took off 0 bases at V and 4 bases at J, with 13 bases between the two ends. As DNA, the CDR3 is TGTGCCAGCAGCTTAGCGCTGGCGGGATCGTACAATGAGCAGTTCTTC. Residues: CASSLALAGSYNEQFF.

J is TRBJ2-1 and V is TRBV20-1, with 8 positions matching TRBD2. Looked up from germline, CDR1 is DFQATT and CDR2 is SNEGSKA (reference sequence). V lost 3 bases and J lost 13; bases outside the gene matches: 8. There are 12 residues in the CDR3. The CDR3 DNA sequence: TGCAGTGCTAGGATTCAGCGGGAGTCTCAGTTCTTC. Translation: CSARIQRESQFF.

V and J are TRBV2 and TRBJ1-5; D is possibly TRBD1 (5 bases). The CDR3 spans 14 residues. Trimming cost V 6 bases and J 6 bases, with 15 bases left between them. The germline V gene has CDR1 SNHLY and CDR2 FYNNEI. This CDR3 reads CASSYVGEGQPQHF. CDR3 nucleotides: TGTGCCAGCAGCTATGTGGGGGAGGGTCAGCCCCAGCATTTT.

V and J are TRBV28 and TRBJ1-4; D possibly corresponds to TRBD1 (6 bases). Trimming pared 4 bases from V and 5 bases from J, leaving 14 bases between. The germline V gene has CDR1 MDHEN and CDR2 SYDVKM. The CDR3 runs 15 residues. CDR3 DNA sequence: TGTGCCAGCAGTTCACAGGGATCCGGCAATGAAAAACTGTTTTTT. Protein sequence: CASSSQGSGNEKLFF.

V gene TRBV15 combines with J gene TRBJ2-7, with D possibly being TRBD1 (5 bases). CDR1 LNHNV and CDR2 YYDKDF come from the germline V gene (reference sequence). CDR3 length equals 13 residues. Trimming stripped 2 bases from V and 4 bases from J, with 9 bases between. The CDR3 DNA reads TGTGCCACCAGCAGATCCCAGGGTTACGAGCAGTACTTC. It codes for CATSRSQGYEQYF.

Only one count was recorded for this clonotype. The chain combines TRBV6-1 with TRBJ2-7; 10 bases line up with TRBD2. V trimming: 1 base; J trimming: 7 bases; junction bases outside the gene matches: 7. Looked up from germline, CDR1 is MNHNS and CDR2 is SASEGT. The CDR3 runs to 15 residues. The CDR3 DNA sequence: TGTGCCAGCAGTGAAGAGCTAGCGGGGGTTAGGGAGCAGTACTTC. This codes for CASSEELAGVREQYF.

J is TRBJ2-3 and V is TRBV11-2; D gene ambiguous. The CDR3 loop spans 15 amino acids. Trimming took 3 bases from V and 0 from J, leaving 10 bases between them. Looked up from germline, CDR1 is SGHAT and CDR2 is FQNNGV. CDR3 loop: CASSFEASSTDTQYF. CDR3 in DNA: TGTGCCAGCAGCTTTGAAGCCTCTAGCACAGATACGCAGTATTTT.

This clonotype was seen a handful of times. The chain carries TRBV25-1 and TRBJ2-1; TRBD2 matches at 8 bases. Germline lookup yields CDR1 MGHDK and CDR2 SYGVNS. The CDR3 runs to 11 residues. Trimming took 6 bases from V and 12 from J; bases not matched to a gene: 4. In DNA, the CDR3 is TGTGCCAGCAGAAATGCGGGGGGGCAGTTCTTC. Translation: CASRNAGGQFF.

V gene TRBV10-3 combines with J gene TRBJ2-2, with D unresolved. V lost 6 bases and J lost 3, with 8 bases in between. The CDR3 is 13 amino acids. In germline, CDR1 is ENHRY, CDR2 SYGVKD. The chain's CDR3 is CAISQADTGELFF. The CDR3 DNA reads TGTGCCATCAGCCAGGCCGACACCGGGGAGCTGTTTTTT.

This chain links TRBV4-3 with TRBJ2-3; the D call may be TRBD1 or TRBD2 (7 bases each). The CDR3 runs to 17 residues. Germline V gene sequence: CDR1 LGHNA, CDR2 YSLEER. Between the trimmed V and J ends, which lost 4 bases and 4 bases, there was a span of 21 bases. Written as DNA, the CDR3 is TGCGCCAGCAGCCGATCGACACAGGGGACTACGGCAGATACGCAGTATTTT. This sequence encodes CASSRSTQGTTADTQYF.

This chain links TRBV6-1 with TRBJ1-1; D not certain. V was pared by 1 base and J by 5 bases, with 11 bases between. The length of the CDR3 is 14 residues. Per germline, CDR1 MNHNS and CDR2 SASEGT. The CDR3 DNA reads TGTGCCAGCAGTGAAGGGGCAGCAATAACTGAAGCTTTCTTT. It is translated as CASSEGAAITEAFF.

The chain uses TRBV20-1 and TRBJ2-7; tentatively, D is TRBD1 (5 bases). CDR1 and CDR2 from the germline V gene are DFQATT and SNEGSKA (reference sequence). V lost 3 bases and J 2 bases, leaving 14 bases between the germline ends. This CDR3 has 14 residues. CDR3 sequence reads: CSASTSKGAYEQYF. The DNA of the CDR3 is TGCAGTGCTAGTACATCCAAAGGGGCCTACGAGCAGTACTTC.

V usage is TRBV18 and J usage is TRBJ2-5; 10 bases agree with TRBD1. Germline CDR1 reads KGHSH; CDR2 reads LQKENI. The V segment lost 5 bases and the J segment 5 bases; nucleotides outside the gene matches: 8. The CDR3 has 15 amino acids. This CDR3 reads CASSTRQGAQETQYF. DNA for the CDR3: TGTGCCAGCTCAACCCGACAGGGGGCGCAGGAGACCCAGTACTTC.

V and J are TRBV12-3 or TRBV12-4 and TRBJ2-5; D is possibly TRBD2 (6 bases). V was trimmed by 1 base and J by 5 bases, leaving 14 bases between them. The CDR3 sequence is 15 residues long. The DNA of the CDR3 is TGTGCCAGCAGTTTAGGCGGCGGGATATGGGAGACCCAGTACTTC. Translated: CASSLGGGIWETQYF.

The J gene is TRBJ1-2, the V gene TRBV20-1, with D uncertain. V dropped 7 bases and J dropped 2 bases, with 20 bases sitting between them. Germline-derived CDR1 and CDR2 are DFQATT and SNEGSKA (reference sequence). This CDR3 comprises 15 residues. CDR3 amino acids: CSVKKPGGGNYGYTF. The CDR3 DNA reads as TGCAGTGTTAAAAAACCAGGTGGAGGGAACTATGGCTACACCTTC.

CDR3 sequence: CASRDIGGRDEQYF. In nucleotides, the CDR3 is TGTGCCAGCAGAGATATAGGCGGTAGGGACGAGCAGTACTTC. The V and J genes are TRBV6-5 and TRBJ2-4; no reliable D call. The better agreement between TRBJ2-7 and the DNA end casts doubt on the J call. Germline V gene lookup returns CDR1 MNHEY and CDR2 SVGAGI. This CDR3 has 14 residues.

The chain joins TRBV5-1 to TRBJ1-6; tentatively, D is TRBD1 (6 bases). This CDR3 contains 15 residues. Germline values: CDR1 SGHRS, CDR2 YFSETQ. Trimming pared 7 bases from V and 7 bases from J, leaving 18 bases between. The CDR3 region has the DNA TGCGCCAGCGCACCCAGGGCAGGGACAAATTCACCCCTCCACTTT. The encoded protein is CASAPRAGTNSPLHF.

A few counts support this clonotype. The chain uses TRBV12-5 and TRBJ2-7; D not certain. The germline gives CDR1 LGHNT, CDR2 FRNRAP. This CDR3 region has 14 residues. V shed 7 bases and J shed 1 base, with 14 bases lying between them. CDR3: CASAPRAPSYEQYF. In DNA, the CDR3 is TGTGCTAGTGCCCCCCGGGCACCATCCTACGAGCAGTACTTC.

The chain has TRBV11-2 and TRBJ2-5, with TRBD2 identical over 10 bases. The germline V gene encodes CDR1 SGHAT and CDR2 FQNNGV. With V trimmed by 5 bases and J by 1 base, 10 bases remained unmatched. The CDR3 contains 17 residues. CDR3 nucleotide sequence: TGTGCCAGCAGCATGGGGGATAGCGGGAGGATCCAAGAGACCCAGTACTTC. Translated: CASSMGDSGRIQETQYF.

In this sample, this clonotype turned up a few times. The chain is built from TRBV4-2 and TRBJ2-3; D is ambiguous. CDR3 length: 14 residues. Germline assignment: CDR1 LGHNA and CDR2 YNFKEQ. V was shortened by 0 bases and J by 14 bases, with 18 bases between the two germline ends. DNA for the CDR3: TGTGCCAGCAGCCAAGATAAGCTAATTACCTTTCTGTATTTT. It is translated as CASSQDKLITFLYF.